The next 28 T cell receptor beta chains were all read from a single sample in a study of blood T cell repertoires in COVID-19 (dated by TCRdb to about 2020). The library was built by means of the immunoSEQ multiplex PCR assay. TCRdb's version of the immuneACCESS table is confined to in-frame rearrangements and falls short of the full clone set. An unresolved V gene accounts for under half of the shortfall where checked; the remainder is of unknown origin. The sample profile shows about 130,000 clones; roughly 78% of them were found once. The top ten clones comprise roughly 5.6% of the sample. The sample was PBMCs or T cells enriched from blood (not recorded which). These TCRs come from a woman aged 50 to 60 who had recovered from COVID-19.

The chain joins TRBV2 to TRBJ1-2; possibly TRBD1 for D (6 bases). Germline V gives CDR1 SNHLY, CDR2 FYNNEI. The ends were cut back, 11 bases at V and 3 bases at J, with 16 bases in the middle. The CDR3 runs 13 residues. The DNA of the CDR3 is TGTGCCGGCGGCGGGGGGCTTGACTATGGCTACACCTTC. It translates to CAGGGGLDYGYTF.

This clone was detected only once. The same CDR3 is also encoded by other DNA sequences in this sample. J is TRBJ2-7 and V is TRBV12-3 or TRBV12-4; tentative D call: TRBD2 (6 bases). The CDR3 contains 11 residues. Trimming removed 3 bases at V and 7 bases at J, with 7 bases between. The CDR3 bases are TGTGCCAGCAGTTTCCGGGGGGAGCAGTACTTC. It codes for CASSFRGEQYF.

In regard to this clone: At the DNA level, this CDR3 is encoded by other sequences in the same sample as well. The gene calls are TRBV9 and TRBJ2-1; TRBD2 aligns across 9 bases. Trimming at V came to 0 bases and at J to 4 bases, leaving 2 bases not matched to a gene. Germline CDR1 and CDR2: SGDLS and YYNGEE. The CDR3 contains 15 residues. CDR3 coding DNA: TGTGCCAGCAGCGTAGGTAGCGGGGGATACAATGAGCAGTTCTTC. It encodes CASSVGSGGYNEQFF. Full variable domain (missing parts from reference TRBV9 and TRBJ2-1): DSGVTQTPKHLITATGQRVTLRCSPRSGDLSVYWYQQSLDQGLQFLIQYYNGEERAKGNILERFSAQQFPDLHSELNLSSLELGDSALYFCASSVGSGGYNEQFFGPGTRLTVL.

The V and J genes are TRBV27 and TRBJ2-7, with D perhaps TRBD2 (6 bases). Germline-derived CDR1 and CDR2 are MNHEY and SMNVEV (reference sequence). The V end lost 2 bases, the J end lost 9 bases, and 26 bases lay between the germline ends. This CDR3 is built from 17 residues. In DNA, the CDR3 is TGTGCCAGCAGTTTAATGGGGCTCTGGAGGGAAGGGGAGTGGCAGTACTTC. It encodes CASSLMGLWREGEWQYF.

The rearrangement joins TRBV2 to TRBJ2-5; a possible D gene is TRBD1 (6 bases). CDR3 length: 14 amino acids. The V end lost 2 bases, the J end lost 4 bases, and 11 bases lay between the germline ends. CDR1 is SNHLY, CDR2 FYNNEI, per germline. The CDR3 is CASSEWSGVETQYF. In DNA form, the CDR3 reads TGTGCCAGCAGTGAATGGTCAGGGGTAGAGACCCAGTACTTC.

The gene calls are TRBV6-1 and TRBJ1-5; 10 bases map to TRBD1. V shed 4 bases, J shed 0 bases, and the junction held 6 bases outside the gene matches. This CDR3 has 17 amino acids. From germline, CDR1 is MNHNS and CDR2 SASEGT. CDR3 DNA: TGTGCCAGCAGTGTCGGGACAGGGGTTTCTAGCAATCAGCCCCAGCATTTT. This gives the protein CASSVGTGVSSNQPQHF.

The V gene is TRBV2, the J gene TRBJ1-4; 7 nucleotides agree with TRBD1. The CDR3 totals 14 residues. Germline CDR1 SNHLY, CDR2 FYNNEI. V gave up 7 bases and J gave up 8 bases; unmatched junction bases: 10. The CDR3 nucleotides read TGTGCCAGCACTCGACAGGGCGAAGGGGAAAAACTGTTTTTT. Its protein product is CASTRQGEGEKLFF.

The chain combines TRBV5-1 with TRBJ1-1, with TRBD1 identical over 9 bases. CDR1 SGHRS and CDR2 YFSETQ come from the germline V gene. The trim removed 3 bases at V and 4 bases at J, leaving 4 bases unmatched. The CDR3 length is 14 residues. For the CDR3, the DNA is TGCGCCAGCAGCTGGGGACAGGGCGCCACTGAAGCTTTCTTT. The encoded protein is CASSWGQGATEAFF. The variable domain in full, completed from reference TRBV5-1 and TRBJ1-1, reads KAGVTQTPRYLIKTRGQQVTLSCSPISGHRSVSWYQQTPGQGLQFLFEYFSETQRNKGNFPGRFSGRQFSNSRSEMNVSTLELGDSALYLCASSWGQGATEAFFGQGTRLTVV.

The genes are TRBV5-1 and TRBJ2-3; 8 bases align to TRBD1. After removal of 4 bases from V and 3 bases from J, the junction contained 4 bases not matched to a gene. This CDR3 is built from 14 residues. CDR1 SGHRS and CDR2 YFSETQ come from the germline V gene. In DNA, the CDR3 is TGCGCCAGCAGCCCCGGACAGGGAACAGATACGCAGTATTTT. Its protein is CASSPGQGTDTQYF.

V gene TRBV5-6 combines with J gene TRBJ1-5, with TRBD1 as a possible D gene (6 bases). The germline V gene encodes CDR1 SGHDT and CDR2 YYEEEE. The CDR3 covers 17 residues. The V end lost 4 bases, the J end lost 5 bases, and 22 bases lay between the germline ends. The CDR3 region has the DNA TGTGCCAGCAGCGGCCCATTCGAGACAGGCGGTTATCAGCCCCAGCATTTT. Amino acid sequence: CASSGPFETGGYQPQHF.

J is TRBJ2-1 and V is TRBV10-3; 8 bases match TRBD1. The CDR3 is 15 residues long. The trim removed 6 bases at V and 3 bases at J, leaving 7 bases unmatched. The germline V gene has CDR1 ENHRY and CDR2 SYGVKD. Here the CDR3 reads CAIRLDRANYNEQFF. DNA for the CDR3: TGTGCCATCAGATTGGACAGGGCAAACTACAATGAGCAGTTCTTC.

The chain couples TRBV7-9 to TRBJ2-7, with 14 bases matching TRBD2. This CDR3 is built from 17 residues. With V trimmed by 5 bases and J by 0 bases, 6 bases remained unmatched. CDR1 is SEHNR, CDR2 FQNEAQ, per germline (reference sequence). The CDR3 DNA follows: TGTGCCAGCAGCCCCGGGACTAGCGGGGGACTCTCCTACGAGCAGTACTTC. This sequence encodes CASSPGTSGGLSYEQYF.

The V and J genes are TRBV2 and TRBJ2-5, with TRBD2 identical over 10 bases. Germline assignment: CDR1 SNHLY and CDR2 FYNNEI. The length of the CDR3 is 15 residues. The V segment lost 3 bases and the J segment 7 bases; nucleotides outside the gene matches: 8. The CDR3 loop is CASSETLAGAGTQYF. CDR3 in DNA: TGTGCCAGCAGTGAGACCCTAGCGGGGGCGGGGACCCAGTACTTC.

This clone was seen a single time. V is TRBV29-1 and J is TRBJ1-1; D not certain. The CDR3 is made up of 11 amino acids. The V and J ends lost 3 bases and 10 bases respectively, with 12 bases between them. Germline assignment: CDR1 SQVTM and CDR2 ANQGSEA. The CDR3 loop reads CSVERGSVAFF. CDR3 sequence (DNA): TGCAGCGTTGAGAGAGGGTCGGTAGCTTTCTTT. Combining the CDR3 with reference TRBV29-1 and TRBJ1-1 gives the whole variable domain SAVISQKPSRDICQRGTSLTIQCQVDSQVTMMFWYRQQPGQSLTLIATANQGSEATYESGFVIDKFPISRPNLTFSTLTVSNMSPEDSSIYLCSVERGSVAFFGQGTRLTVV.

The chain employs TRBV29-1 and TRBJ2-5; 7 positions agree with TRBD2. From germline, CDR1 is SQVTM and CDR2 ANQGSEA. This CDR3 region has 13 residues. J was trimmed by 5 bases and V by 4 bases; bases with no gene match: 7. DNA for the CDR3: TGCAGCGTTGCCTTGGGACTATTCGAGACCCAGTACTTC. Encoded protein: CSVALGLFETQYF.

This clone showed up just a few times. In nucleotides, the CDR3 is TGTGCCAGCAGTTTAGGACAGCTATATGGCTACACCTTC. This codes for CASSLGQLYGYTF. J is TRBJ1-2 and V is TRBV28, with D perhaps TRBD1 (6 bases). Germline V gives CDR1 MDHEN, CDR2 SYDVKM. The ends were cut back, 2 bases at V and 5 bases at J, with 9 bases in the middle. This CDR3 spans 13 amino acids.

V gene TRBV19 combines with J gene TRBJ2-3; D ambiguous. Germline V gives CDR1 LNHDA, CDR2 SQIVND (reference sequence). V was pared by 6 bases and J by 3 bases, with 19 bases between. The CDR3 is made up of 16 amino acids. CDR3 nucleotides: TGTGCCAGTAGCATGGTTTCGGGTCCCCTTACAGATACGCAGTATTTT. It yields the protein CASSMVSGPLTDTQYF.

The CDR3 here is CASSPPGTGGNIQYF. Here the CDR3 DNA reads TGTGCCAGCAGCCCCCCCGGGACAGGAGGAAACATTCAGTACTTC. This rearrangement joins TRBV6-5 to TRBJ2-4; TRBD1 matches 8 bases. Germline V gene sequence: CDR1 MNHEY, CDR2 SVGAGI. Trimming at V came to 6 bases and at J to 6 bases, leaving 10 bases not matched to a gene. This CDR3 contains 15 residues.

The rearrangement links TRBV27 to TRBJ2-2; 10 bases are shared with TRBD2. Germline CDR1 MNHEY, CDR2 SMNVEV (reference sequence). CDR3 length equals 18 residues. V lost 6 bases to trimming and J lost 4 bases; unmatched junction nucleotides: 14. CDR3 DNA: TGTGCCAGCAGCCGTAGCGTCACTAGCGGGGACTTCACCGGGGAGCTGTTTTTT. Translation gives CASSRSVTSGDFTGELFF.

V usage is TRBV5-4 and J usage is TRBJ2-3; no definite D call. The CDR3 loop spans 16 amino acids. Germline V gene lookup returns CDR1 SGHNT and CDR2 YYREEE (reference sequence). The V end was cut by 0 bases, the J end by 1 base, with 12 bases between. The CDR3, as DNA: TGTGCCAGCAGCTTGGTTCCCGGTTCGGGCACAGATACGCAGTATTTT. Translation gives CASSLVPGSGTDTQYF.

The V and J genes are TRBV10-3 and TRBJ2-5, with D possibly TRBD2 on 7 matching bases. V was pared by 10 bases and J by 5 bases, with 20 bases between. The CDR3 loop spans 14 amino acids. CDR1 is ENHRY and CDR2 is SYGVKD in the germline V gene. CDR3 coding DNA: TGTGCCACCGGTTTGGGGGGGGGCCCGGAGACCCAGTACTTC. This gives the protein CATGLGGGPETQYF.

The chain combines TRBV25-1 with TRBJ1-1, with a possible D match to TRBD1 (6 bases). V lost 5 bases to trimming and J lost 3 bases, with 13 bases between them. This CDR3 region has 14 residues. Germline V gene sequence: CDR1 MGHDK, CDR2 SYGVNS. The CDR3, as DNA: TGTGCCAGCAGTCCGGGGGGCCTGGACACTGAAGCTTTCTTT. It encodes CASSPGGLDTEAFF.

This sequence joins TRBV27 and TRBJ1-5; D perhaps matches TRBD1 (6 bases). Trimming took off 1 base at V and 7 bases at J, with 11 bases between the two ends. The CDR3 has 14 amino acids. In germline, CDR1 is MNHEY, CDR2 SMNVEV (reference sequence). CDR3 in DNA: TGTGCCAGCAGTTTATGGGCAGGGGAGCAGCCCCAGCATTTT. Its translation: CASSLWAGEQPQHF.

The CDR3 is CASSPPGENTEAFF. CDR3 bases: TGTGCCAGCTCACCACCGGGAGAGAACACTGAAGCTTTCTTT. The V gene is TRBV18, the J gene TRBJ1-1; D not certain. The CDR3 contains 14 residues. Looked up from germline, CDR1 is KGHSH and CDR2 is LQKENI. Trimming stripped 0 bases from V and 1 base from J, with 6 bases between.

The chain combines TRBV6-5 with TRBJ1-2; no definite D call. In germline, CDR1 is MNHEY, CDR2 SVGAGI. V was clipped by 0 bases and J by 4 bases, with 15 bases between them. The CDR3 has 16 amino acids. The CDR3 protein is CASSYSPGNDAYGYTF. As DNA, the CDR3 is TGTGCCAGCAGTTACTCGCCAGGAAACGACGCCTATGGCTACACCTTC.

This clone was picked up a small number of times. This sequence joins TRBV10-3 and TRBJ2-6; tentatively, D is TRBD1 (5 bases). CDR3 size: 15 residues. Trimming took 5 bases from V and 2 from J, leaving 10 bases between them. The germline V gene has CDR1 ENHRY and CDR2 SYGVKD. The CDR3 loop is CAISTQGTGANVLTF. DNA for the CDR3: TGTGCCATCAGTACCCAGGGCACTGGGGCCAACGTCCTGACTTTC.

The CDR3 nucleotides read TGTGCCAGCAGTTTATCCCAGGGGAGCTCCTACGAGCAGTACGTC. Its protein is CASSLSQGSSYEQYV. The chain couples TRBV27 to TRBJ2-7, with TRBD1 as a possible D gene (6 bases). The length of the CDR3 is 15 residues. Trimming took 0 bases from V and 0 from J, leaving 9 bases between them. Germline V CDR1 and CDR2: MNHEY, SMNVEV (reference sequence).

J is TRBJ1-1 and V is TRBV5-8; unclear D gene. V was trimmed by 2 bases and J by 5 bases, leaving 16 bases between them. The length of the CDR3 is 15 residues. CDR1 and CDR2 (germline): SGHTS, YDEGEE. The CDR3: CASSFLGASWTEAFF. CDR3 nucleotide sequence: TGTGCCAGCAGCTTTTTGGGCGCCTCATGGACTGAAGCTTTCTTT.